The entry below describes one T cell receptor (beta chain). It was with a sample-barcoded 5' primer and a J-beta primer mix that a second PCR of about 6 to 12 cycles was run. A single record per CDR3 protein comes from TCRdb applying MiXCR to the 5' RACE reads. The sample holds approximately 780,000 distinct CDR3 sequences, about 26% seen once. CDR3 length: 13 residues. CDR1 and CDR2 from the germline V gene are SQVTM and ANQGSEA. With 7 bases removed from V and 4 bases from J, the gap between germline ends came to 11 bases. The data were obtained in a study of blood T cells in healthy people across ages. These data also formed part of another study, on T cells of mothers and their children.

The gene calls are TRBV29-1 and TRBJ2-6; D not resolved. The receptor was isolated from a boy younger than 18 in good health. Sample: blood. CDR3 nucleotide sequence: TGCAGCGCGCGATTGACCGGGGCCAACGTCCTGACTTTC. It encodes CSARLTGANVLTF.